Below, 7 T cell receptor beta chains from the same sample are listed, as sequenced in a study of graft-versus-host responses after intestinal transplantation. Their antigens remain unidentified. TCRdb's table, derived via immunoSEQ multiplex PCR, lists solely in-frame clones and lacks some. The table has some 90,000 clones, 90% to 95% seen once; the top ten hold 5% to 6.5%. The sequencing here drew on unstimulated CD8+ T cells sorted from spleen or lymph node cells, taken before intestinal transplant. These receptors were taken from a human donor who received an intestinal transplant.

The J gene is TRBJ1-1, the V gene TRBV10-2; D may be TRBD1 (5 bases). Germline V gene data show CDR1 as WSHSY and CDR2 as SAAADI. V was cut by 4 bases and J by 3 bases, with 15 bases left in between. The CDR3 runs to 15 residues. The CDR3 reads CASSGFSGQDTEAFF. In nucleotides, the CDR3 is TGCGCCAGCAGTGGGTTCTCGGGGCAGGACACTGAAGCTTTCTTT.

The chain uses TRBV9 and TRBJ2-3, with D tentatively TRBD1 or TRBD2 (5 bases each). This CDR3 has 15 residues. The germline V gene has CDR1 SGDLS and CDR2 YYNGEE. Trimming shortened V by 0 bases and J by 2 bases, and 10 bases separated the two germline ends. The CDR3 reads CASSVVRGPTDTQYF. The CDR3 DNA reads TGTGCCAGCAGCGTAGTCCGGGGCCCCACAGATACGCAGTATTTT.

The V call is TRBV6-6, the J call TRBJ2-5; 13 nucleotides line up with TRBD2. The J segment lost 5 bases and the V segment lost 10 bases, leaving 10 bases of the junction unmatched. Germline assignment: CDR1 MNHNY and CDR2 SVGAGI (reference sequence). The CDR3 is made up of 15 amino acids. The CDR3 DNA follows: TGTGCCACCTCACTAGCGGGGGGGCTGCTGGAGACCCAGTACTTC. As protein: CATSLAGGLLETQYF.

The J gene is TRBJ2-3, the V gene TRBV10-3, with a possible D match to TRBD2 (5 bases). Germline V CDR1 and CDR2: ENHRY, SYGVKD. This CDR3 is 13 amino acids long. Trimming cost V 2 bases and J 5 bases, with 8 bases left between them. CDR3: CAISEKLGDTQYF. CDR3 sequence (DNA): TGTGCCATCAGTGAGAAACTAGGAGATACGCAGTATTTT.

Written as DNA, the CDR3 is TGTGCCAGTAGTATTCCGCCGGCCGGGGAGCTGTTTTTT. It codes for CASSIPPAGELFF. The rearrangement joins TRBV19 to TRBJ2-2; no clear D gene. Per germline, CDR1 LNHDA and CDR2 SQIVND (reference sequence). V was pared by 3 bases and J by 6 bases, with 8 bases between. The CDR3 extends over 13 amino acids.

The CDR3 DNA reads TGTGCCAGCACTGACCGGGACAGTTACAATGAGCAGTTCTTC. Translating it yields CASTDRDSYNEQFF. The genes are TRBV7-9 and TRBJ2-1; 7 nucleotides line up with TRBD1. The CDR3 length is 14 residues. The V segment lost 7 bases and the J segment 4 bases; nucleotides outside the gene matches: 7. Germline V gene lookup returns CDR1 SEHNR and CDR2 FQNEAQ (reference sequence).

The chain couples TRBV29-1 to TRBJ1-2, with D possibly being TRBD1 (6 bases). Trimming left V 3 bases short and J 4 bases short, with 18 bases between. The V gene's germline CDR1 is SQVTM and CDR2 ANQGSEA. The CDR3 totals 15 residues. The CDR3 is CSVDGQRGGRYGYTF. The DNA of the CDR3 is TGCAGCGTTGACGGCCAAAGGGGGGGACGCTATGGCTACACCTTC.